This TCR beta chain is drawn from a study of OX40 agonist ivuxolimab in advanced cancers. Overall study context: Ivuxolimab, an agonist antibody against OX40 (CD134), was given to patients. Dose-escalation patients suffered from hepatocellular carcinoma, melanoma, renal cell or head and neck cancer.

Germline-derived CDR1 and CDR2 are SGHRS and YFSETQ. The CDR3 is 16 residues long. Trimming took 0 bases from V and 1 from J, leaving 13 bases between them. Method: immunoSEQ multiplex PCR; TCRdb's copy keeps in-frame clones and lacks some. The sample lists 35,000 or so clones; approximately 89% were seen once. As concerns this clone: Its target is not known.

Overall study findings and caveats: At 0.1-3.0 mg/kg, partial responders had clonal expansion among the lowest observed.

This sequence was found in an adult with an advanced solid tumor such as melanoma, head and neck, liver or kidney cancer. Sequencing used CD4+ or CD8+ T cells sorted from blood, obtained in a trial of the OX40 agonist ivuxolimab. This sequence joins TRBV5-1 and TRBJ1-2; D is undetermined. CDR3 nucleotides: TGCGCCAGCAGCTTGGCCGTTCGGGAAGATAACTATGGCTACACCTTC. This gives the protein CASSLAVREDNYGYTF.